This TCR beta chain was documented in a study of T cells in Graves' hyperthyroidism and ophthalmopathy. Used for diagnoses were clinical symptoms, serum thyroxine and TRAb, thyroid ultrasound and orbital computed tomography. About this clonotype itself: Its antigen is undetermined.

Researchers amplified the TCR beta CDR3 regions from RNA transcripts. HTBI primers were used for first-round RT-PCR of the TCR CDR3. TCRdb independently ran MiXCR on the multiplex PCR reads; one entry per CDR3 protein. The data show approximately 600,000 distinct CDR3 sequences, with under 15% seen just once and 4.3% held by the top ten. Overall study results and limits: From stable hyperthyroidism, ophthalmopathy was set apart by a 13 V-J model.

The V and J ends lost 0 bases and 5 bases respectively, with 10 bases between them. The CDR3 consists of 14 residues. Germline V lookup: CDR1 LGHDT, CDR2 YNNKEL (reference sequence). This receptor was taken from a woman aged 40 to 50 with Graves' ophthalmopathy. Sequenced input: blood. The J gene is TRBJ2-5, the V gene TRBV3-1; no reliable D call. The CDR3 loop is CASSQDPRAETQYF. CDR3 bases: TGTGCCAGCAGCCAAGACCCTAGGGCGGAGACCCAGTACTTC.